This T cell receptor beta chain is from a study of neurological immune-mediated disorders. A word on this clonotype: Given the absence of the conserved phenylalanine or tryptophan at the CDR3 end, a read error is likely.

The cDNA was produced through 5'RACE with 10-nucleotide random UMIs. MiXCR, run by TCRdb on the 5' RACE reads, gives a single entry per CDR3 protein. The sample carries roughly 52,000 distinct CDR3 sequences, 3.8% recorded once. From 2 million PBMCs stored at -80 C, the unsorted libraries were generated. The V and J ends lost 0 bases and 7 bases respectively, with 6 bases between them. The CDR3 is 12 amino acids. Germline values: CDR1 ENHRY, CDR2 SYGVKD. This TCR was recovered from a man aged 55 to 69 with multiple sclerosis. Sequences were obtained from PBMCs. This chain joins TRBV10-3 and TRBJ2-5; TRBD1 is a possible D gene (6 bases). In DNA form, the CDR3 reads TGTGCCATCAGTGAGTCGACAGGGACCCAGTACAAC. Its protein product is CAISESTGTQYN.